Each of the 9 T cell receptor beta chains below was sequenced from the same sample in a study of long-term antiretroviral therapy in people with HIV (dated by TCRdb to between 2022 and 2023). The immunoSEQ hsTCRB v3.0 assay was used at survey level resolution for TRB variable region sequencing. Here the immuneACCESS table is served through TCRdb, limited to in-frame sequences with V and J called. Missing clones are a known gap in these copies; in checked studies unresolved V genes cover under half, and the rest lacks a known reason. In this sample the table shows fewer than 20,000 clones, approximately 89% of which occur a single time. The top ten hold roughly a tenth of the sample. This specimen was unsorted PBMCs, taken 0.5 years after starting antiretroviral therapy. These receptors originate from a man aged 40-50 years with HIV.

The chain recombines TRBV6-1 with TRBJ1-4; 8 positions agree with TRBD1. V shed 1 base, J shed 6 bases, and the junction held 7 bases outside the gene matches. The CDR3 consists of 16 residues. Looked up from germline, CDR1 is MNHNS and CDR2 is SASEGT. The CDR3 sequence: CASSEEGQVIYEKLFF. DNA of the CDR3: TGTGCCAGCAGTGAAGAGGGACAGGTGATTTATGAAAAACTGTTTTTT.

This clone was seen just once. V usage is TRBV7-8 and J usage is TRBJ1-1; tentatively, D is TRBD1 (6 bases). The CDR3 runs to 17 residues. V shed 0 bases and J shed 1 base, with 15 bases lying between them. Germline-derived CDR1 and CDR2 are SGHVS and FQNEAQ. CDR3 amino acids: CASSLAPTGKGNTEAFF. DNA of the CDR3: TGTGCCAGCAGCTTAGCTCCCACAGGGAAGGGGAACACTGAAGCTTTCTTT.

In its sample, this clone was seen once. The chain recombines TRBV5-8 with TRBJ2-5; the D is unclear. V was shortened by 2 bases and J by 2 bases, with 13 bases between the two germline ends. Germline V gives CDR1 SGHTS, CDR2 YDEGEE. This CDR3 has 15 amino acids. CDR3 DNA: TGTGCCAGCAGCTTCCGGACGTATGAACAAGAGACCCAGTACTTC. Residues: CASSFRTYEQETQYF.

This clone came up once. This chain uses TRBV4-3 with TRBJ2-3; unclear D gene. CDR1 and CDR2 (germline): LGHNA, YSLEER. Trimming shortened V by 0 bases and J by 0 bases, and 13 bases separated the two germline ends. The CDR3 consists of 17 residues. The CDR3 coding sequence is TGCGCCAGCAGCCAAGATCAGGCAGGAGCTAGCACAGATACGCAGTATTTT. As protein: CASSQDQAGASTDTQYF.

The rearrangement links TRBV11-2 to TRBJ1-1; D remains ambiguous. The germline V and J ends were trimmed by 0 bases and 0 bases, with 14 bases remaining between them. The CDR3 extends over 17 amino acids. Germline CDR1 SGHAT, CDR2 FQNNGV. The chain's CDR3 is CASSLDLVRVMNTEAFF. Here the CDR3 DNA reads TGTGCCAGCAGCTTAGATTTAGTTCGGGTTATGAACACTGAAGCTTTCTTT.

The chain combines TRBV18 with TRBJ2-5; possible D gene TRBD2, 5 bases. The germline V gene encodes CDR1 KGHSH and CDR2 LQKENI. The CDR3 sequence is 15 residues long. V gave up 5 bases and J gave up 5 bases, with 18 bases separating them. CDR3 sequence: CASSSDGFPGETQYF. CDR3 nucleotide sequence: TGTGCCAGCTCATCCGACGGTTTTCCGGGGGAGACCCAGTACTTC.

The chain links TRBV29-1 to TRBJ1-4; D gene unclear. The CDR3 length is 13 residues. V lost 7 bases to trimming and J lost 4 bases, with 13 bases between them. CDR1 and CDR2 (germline): SQVTM, ANQGSEA. The DNA of the CDR3 is TGCAGCGCTTCCCCGGGGATTAATGAAAAACTGTTTTTT. Its translation is CSASPGINEKLFF.

In this sample, this clone turned up a few times. This chain joins TRBV5-4 and TRBJ1-2; 8 nucleotides align to TRBD1. CDR1 is SGHNT and CDR2 is YYREEE in the germline V gene (reference sequence). The J segment lost 6 bases and the V segment lost 0 bases, leaving 10 bases of the junction unmatched. The CDR3 is 16 amino acids. The chain's CDR3 is CASSLGLGTGIDGYTF. The CDR3 DNA reads as TGTGCCAGCAGCTTGGGGTTGGGGACAGGAATCGATGGCTACACCTTC. The variable domain in full, with the rest retrieved from reference TRBV5-4 and TRBJ1-2, is ETGVTQSPTHLIKTRGQQVTLRCSSQSGHNTVSWYQQALGQGPQFIFQYYREEENGRGNFPPRFSGLQFPNYSSELNVNALELDDSALYLCASSLGLGTGIDGYTFGSGTRLTVV.

This sequence joins TRBV4-3 and TRBJ2-1; the D gene is possibly TRBD2 (5 bases). V lost 3 bases, J lost 4 bases, and 16 bases lay in between. Per the germline V gene, CDR1 is LGHNA and CDR2 is YSLEER. The CDR3 loop spans 16 amino acids. CDR3 nucleotides: TGCGCCAGCAGCCATCCTACCGCGGGCGGGTACAATGAGCAGTTCTTC. As protein: CASSHPTAGGYNEQFF.